Below are 28 T cell receptor beta chains sequenced from a single sample in a study of blood T cell repertoires in COVID-19 (dated by TCRdb to about 2020). Libraries were built with the immunoSEQ multiplex PCR assay. TCRdb carries this immuneACCESS record with in-frame sequences only. Its versions omit some clonotypes, under half of them owing to an unresolved V gene in the studies checked, with the rest unexplained. The sample table shows nearly 300,000 clones, and approximately 84% are seen once. The top ten hold around 1.6% of the sample. The source material was peripheral blood. The receptors stem from a human donor with COVID-19, enrolled during active disease. The donor label of this sample is uncertain.

The V and J genes are TRBV6-5 and TRBJ1-1; D unresolved. The CDR3 runs 15 residues. Trimming pared 4 bases from V and 1 base from J, leaving 13 bases between. Germline assignment: CDR1 MNHEY and CDR2 SVGAGI. CDR3 residues: CASSSPAEPNTEAFF. The DNA for the CDR3 is TGTGCCAGCAGTTCCCCGGCGGAGCCGAACACTGAAGCTTTCTTT.

This sequence joins TRBV12-3 or TRBV12-4 and TRBJ1-1; 7 bases are shared with TRBD1. The J segment lost 3 bases and the V segment lost 7 bases, leaving 5 bases of the junction unmatched. The CDR3 length is 13 residues. The CDR3 region is CASTTTGYTEAFF. Here the CDR3 DNA reads TGTGCCAGCACTACGACAGGGTACACTGAAGCTTTCTTT.

V gene TRBV5-1 combines with J gene TRBJ2-3, with 11 nucleotides matching TRBD2. This CDR3 is 17 amino acids long. From germline, CDR1 is SGHRS and CDR2 YFSETQ. V shed 4 bases, J shed 6 bases, and the junction held 13 bases outside the gene matches. This CDR3 reads CASSPNLLAGEGDTQYF. The CDR3 DNA reads as TGCGCCAGCAGCCCCAATCTACTAGCGGGAGAGGGTGATACGCAGTATTTT. Full variable domain (outside the CDR3, taken from reference TRBV5-1 and TRBJ2-3): KAGVTQTPRYLIKTRGQQVTLSCSPISGHRSVSWYQQTPGQGLQFLFEYFSETQRNKGNFPGRFSGRQFSNSRSEMNVSTLELGDSALYLCASSPNLLAGEGDTQYFGPGTRLTVL.

This sequence joins TRBV30 and TRBJ2-2; 12 nucleotides agree with TRBD2. V shed 2 bases, J shed 6 bases, and the junction held 10 bases outside the gene matches. CDR3 size: 17 residues. Germline CDR1 GTSNPN, CDR2 SVGIG (reference sequence). The CDR3 coding sequence is TGTGCCTGGAGTTCAACCCGGACTAGCGGGAAACCCGGGGAGCTGTTTTTT. Its protein product is CAWSSTRTSGKPGELFF.

This clone was seen a single time. This chain joins TRBV2 and TRBJ1-5, with D perhaps TRBD1 (5 bases). The CDR3 consists of 18 residues. The germline V gene encodes CDR1 SNHLY and CDR2 FYNNEI. Deletions cut 4 bases from V and 0 bases from J, with 19 bases between. CDR3 region: CASSADRIGANSNQPQHF. The CDR3 DNA reads TGTGCCAGCAGTGCGGACCGGATTGGGGCGAATAGCAATCAGCCCCAGCATTTT.

In this sample, this clone turned up many times. The chain employs TRBV10-3 and TRBJ1-5, with TRBD1 matching over 8 bases. The CDR3 has 14 amino acids. The germline gives CDR1 ENHRY, CDR2 SYGVKD. V shed 4 bases and J 9 bases; nucleotides not matched to a gene: 8. In nucleotides, the CDR3 is TGTGCCATCAGTGCAGGACAGGGACGAGGGCCCCAGCATTTT. Amino acids: CAISAGQGRGPQHF.

The chain couples TRBV20-1 to TRBJ2-7; D is uncertain. The CDR3 runs 10 residues. Between the trimmed V and J ends, which lost 6 bases and 4 bases, there was a span of 7 bases. Germline assignment: CDR1 DFQATT and CDR2 SNEGSKA (reference sequence). The CDR3 bases are TGCAGTGCCCTTATATACGAGCAGTACTTC. This encodes CSALIYEQYF.

This clone showed up many times. The chain is built from TRBV27 and TRBJ1-2, with TRBD1 identical over 11 bases. The J segment lost 8 bases and the V segment lost 5 bases, leaving 13 bases of the junction unmatched. This CDR3 is 16 amino acids long. CDR1 and CDR2 from the germline V gene are MNHEY and SMNVEV (reference sequence). The CDR3 DNA follows: TGTGCCAGCAGTCCCTGGTATGGACAGGGGGCGAGGGGCTACACCTTC. This codes for CASSPWYGQGARGYTF.

This clone was picked up a small number of times. The chain links TRBV6-5 to TRBJ1-1; 10 nucleotides align to TRBD1. Germline trimming cut 6 bases from V and 11 bases from J; bases unmatched to any gene: 6. The CDR3 covers 12 residues. Germline CDR1 reads MNHEY; CDR2 reads SVGAGI. This CDR3 is CASRDRGSDAFF. DNA of the CDR3: TGTGCCAGCAGGGACAGGGGGTCGGACGCTTTCTTT.

The V and J genes are TRBV5-1 and TRBJ2-6, with D perhaps matching TRBD1 (6 bases). The length of the CDR3 is 17 residues. The germline V and J ends were trimmed by 0 bases and 2 bases, with 12 bases remaining between them. Germline V gene lookup returns CDR1 SGHRS and CDR2 YFSETQ. CDR3 sequence: CASSLALRGPGANVLTF. The CDR3 DNA reads TGCGCCAGCAGCTTGGCACTCAGGGGCCCTGGGGCCAACGTCCTGACTTTC.

This chain uses TRBV10-1 with TRBJ2-7; 15 nucleotides agree with TRBD2. The V segment lost 8 bases and the J segment 5 bases; nucleotides outside the gene matches: 16. The CDR3 covers 18 residues. The germline V gene has CDR1 WNHNN and CDR2 SYGVQD (reference sequence). The CDR3: CASSPLGLAGGPRDEQYF. In DNA, the CDR3 is TGCGCCAGCTCCCCTCTCGGACTAGCGGGAGGGCCGAGGGACGAGCAGTACTTC.

The CDR3 coding sequence is TGTGCCAGCAGCTTCTCTACCGGGACAGGGGAAGAGACCCAGTACTTC. Its protein is CASSFSTGTGEETQYF. The rearrangement uses TRBV7-2 and TRBJ2-5; 10 positions agree with TRBD1. With 3 bases clipped from V and 3 bases from J, the junction kept 7 bases outside the gene matches. CDR3 length: 16 amino acids. The V gene's germline CDR1 is SGHTA and CDR2 FQGNSA. The full variable domain, with the rest looked up from reference TRBV7-2 and TRBJ2-5, is GAGVSQSPSNKVTEKGKDVELRCDPISGHTALYWYRQSLGQGLEFLIYFQGNSAPDKSGLPSDRFSAERTGGSVSTLTIQRTQQEDSAVYLCASSFSTGTGEETQYFGPGTRLLVL.

The CDR3, as DNA: TGTGCCAGCAGCCGAATACAGGGTACCTACGAGCAGTACTTC. Protein sequence: CASSRIQGTYEQYF. V usage is TRBV6-5 and J usage is TRBJ2-7; TRBD1 might be the D (6 bases). Trimming removed 6 bases from V and 2 bases from J, with 14 bases in between. Germline CDR1 MNHEY, CDR2 SVGAGI. The CDR3 loop spans 14 amino acids.

This chain connects TRBV28 to TRBJ2-7; 8 bases match TRBD2. V shed 6 bases, J shed 6 bases, and the junction held 10 bases outside the gene matches. This CDR3 spans 14 amino acids. The germline CDR1 and CDR2 sequences are MDHEN and SYDVKM. CDR3 residues: CASSPGLAAREQYF. The DNA of the CDR3 is TGTGCCAGCAGCCCCGGACTAGCCGCCCGCGAGCAGTACTTC.

The chain links TRBV28 to TRBJ1-4, with 8 bases aligning to TRBD1. Germline V lookup: CDR1 MDHEN, CDR2 SYDVKM. The CDR3 contains 14 residues. The V and J ends lost 2 bases and 7 bases, in that order; junction bases with no gene match: 3. The CDR3 spells CASSLVRGREKLFF. Here the CDR3 DNA reads TGTGCCAGCAGTTTAGTCAGGGGGCGTGAAAAACTGTTTTTT.

This clone was counted once. The chain uses TRBV9 and TRBJ2-5, with 9 bases aligning to TRBD2. Germline trimming cut 2 bases from V and 0 bases from J; bases unmatched to any gene: 8. Germline CDR1 and CDR2: SGDLS and YYNGEE. The CDR3 loop spans 17 amino acids. The CDR3 DNA sequence: TGTGCCAGCAGCGTCGGGATCGCTAGCGGGAACCAAGAGACCCAGTACTTC. This gives the protein CASSVGIASGNQETQYF.

This clone was picked up one time. The rearrangement joins TRBV9 to TRBJ2-7; TRBD1 is a possible D gene (5 bases). V was shortened by 0 bases and J by 3 bases, with 7 bases between the two germline ends. The germline V gene encodes CDR1 SGDLS and CDR2 YYNGEE. The CDR3 has 13 amino acids. In DNA, the CDR3 is TGTGCCAGCAGCGTAGGGACAAGCTACGAGCAGTACTTC. Translating gives CASSVGTSYEQYF.

The chain couples TRBV15 to TRBJ1-1; D is unresolved. The V end was cut by 4 bases, the J end by 3 bases, with 27 bases between. This CDR3 has 19 amino acids. Germline V gene sequence: CDR1 LNHNV, CDR2 YYDKDF (reference sequence). CDR3 loop: CATSTPTRRSGPLHTEAFF. CDR3 in DNA: TGTGCCACCAGCACCCCCACTAGGAGGAGCGGACCCCTTCACACTGAAGCTTTCTTT.

The chain recombines TRBV6-6 with TRBJ2-1; TRBD1 aligns across 10 bases. This CDR3 is built from 15 residues. The V segment lost 1 base and the J segment 6 bases; nucleotides outside the gene matches: 3. The germline gives CDR1 MNHNY, CDR2 SVGAGI (reference sequence). The CDR3 region is CASSYFGQGGNEQFF. Here the CDR3 DNA reads TGTGCCAGCAGTTACTTTGGACAGGGGGGCAATGAGCAGTTCTTC.

About this clone itself: Germline is not matched at one junction end, which may reflect a read error. CDR3 sequence (DNA): TGTGCCAGCAGCTTGTCTAGCGGGAGCAAGGTCTTC. Translating it yields CASSLSSGSKVF. This chain joins TRBV7-2 and TRBJ2-1; TRBD2 matches 10 bases. This CDR3 has 12 residues. Germline loops: CDR1 SGHTA, CDR2 FQGNSA.

J is TRBJ2-1 and V is TRBV19; TRBD2 aligns across 15 bases. There are 14 residues in the CDR3. V dropped 10 bases and J dropped 6; count of bases not matched to a gene: 4. From germline, CDR1 is LNHDA and CDR2 SQIVND (reference sequence). DNA of the CDR3: TGTGCCACCAGGACTAGCGGGAGGGCCAATGAGCAGTTCTTC. Residues: CATRTSGRANEQFF.

As regards this clone: Different DNA sequences within this sample yield the same CDR3. The V gene is TRBV28, the J gene TRBJ2-7; possible D gene TRBD2, 6 bases. V was trimmed by 8 bases and J by 2 bases, leaving 10 bases between them. The germline V gene encodes CDR1 MDHEN and CDR2 SYDVKM. The CDR3 contains 12 residues. The CDR3, as DNA: TGTGCCAGCCGGGACTCGGCCTACGAGCAGTACTTC. The encoded protein is CASRDSAYEQYF.

This sequence joins TRBV7-9 and TRBJ2-2, with D unclear. V was shortened by 2 bases and J by 0 bases, with 10 bases between the two germline ends. The CDR3 runs 16 residues. Germline V CDR1 and CDR2: SEHNR, FQNEAQ (reference sequence). DNA for the CDR3: TGTGCCAGCAGCTTACTCCTAGGTACGAACACCGGGGAGCTGTTTTTT. Its protein product is CASSLLLGTNTGELFF.

The V call is TRBV6-5, the J call TRBJ2-5; 11 nucleotides align to TRBD2. The length of the CDR3 is 15 residues. After removal of 7 bases from V and 0 bases from J, the junction contained 4 bases not matched to a gene. Germline V gives CDR1 MNHEY, CDR2 SVGAGI. CDR3 residues: CASTRTSGYQETQYF. Written as DNA, the CDR3 is TGTGCCAGCACTAGGACTAGCGGGTACCAAGAGACCCAGTACTTC.

V and J are TRBV18 and TRBJ1-1; D gene unclear. Trimming took 3 bases from V and 1 from J, leaving 9 bases between them. The CDR3 runs to 14 residues. The germline CDR1 and CDR2 sequences are KGHSH and LQKENI. CDR3 coding DNA: TGTGCCAGCTCACCGACTTCGACGAACACTGAAGCTTTCTTT. This codes for CASSPTSTNTEAFF.

This clone was observed a few times. The chain couples TRBV3-1 (or the pseudogene TRBV3-2) to TRBJ2-7; 7 bases are shared with TRBD2. Trimming at V came to 1 base and at J to 10 bases, leaving 7 bases not matched to a gene. The CDR3 totals 13 residues. Per germline, CDR1 LGHDT and CDR2 YNNKEL (reference sequence). DNA for the CDR3: TGTGCCAGCAGCCAAGGACTAGCCGACCTCCAGTACTTC. This gives the protein CASSQGLADLQYF.

The chain carries TRBV6-5 and TRBJ1-1; weak D call: TRBD1 (5 bases). This CDR3 spans 12 amino acids. Trimming stripped 2 bases from V and 7 bases from J, with 8 bases between. CDR1 is MNHEY, CDR2 SVGAGI, per germline. The CDR3: CASSYAGHEAFF. CDR3 nucleotide sequence: TGTGCCAGCAGTTACGCGGGGCATGAAGCTTTCTTT.

This clone occurred a few times. This sequence joins TRBV10-3 and TRBJ2-1, with 12 nucleotides matching TRBD2. Per germline, CDR1 ENHRY and CDR2 SYGVKD. V gave up 6 bases and J gave up 7 bases; unmatched junction bases: 7. The CDR3 extends over 15 amino acids. The CDR3: CAISSDGLAGNEQFF. The CDR3 nucleotides are TGTGCCATCAGCTCCGATGGACTAGCGGGGAATGAGCAGTTCTTC.